This TCR beta chain was found in a study of shared clonotypes between healthy human individuals. Study-level results: In general, naive subsets displayed greater estimated richness than memory subsets did.

On this clone: Its specificity is unknown.

The V gene lost 2 bases and the J gene lost 5 bases, with 8 bases spanning the gap. This CDR3 contains 13 residues. Germline assignment: CDR1 SGHNT and CDR2 YYREEE (reference sequence). The repertoire was sequenced with immunoSEQ multiplex PCR; TCRdb's copy has only in-frame clones and lacks some. The table lists approximately 1,500,000 clones, approximately 96% of them singletons. The sequencing sample was made of naive CD4+ T cells sorted from blood. Described subset: CD45RA+ positively selected. This chain joins TRBV5-4 and TRBJ2-1; D may be TRBD2 (5 bases). The TCR sequence derives from a man younger than 40 in good health. CDR3 DNA: TGTGCCAGCAGCTTTACTAGTAACAATGAGCAGTTCTTC. Translated: CASSFTSNNEQFF.